These 23 T cell receptor beta chains came from one sample sequenced in a study of T cells of healthy individuals. TCRdb used MiXCR to reprocess the 5' RACE reads, holding one entry per CDR3 protein. The sample comprises tens of thousands of distinct CDR3 sequences, 15% to 20% of which are singletons, and roughly 4.7% rests with the top ten. Source of these receptors: a human donor in good health.

This clonotype has a count of ten or more. This chain links TRBV7-2 with TRBJ1-1; D is unresolved. In germline, CDR1 is SGHTA, CDR2 FQGNSA. Trimming took off 1 base at V and 5 bases at J, with 8 bases between the two ends. The CDR3 has 13 amino acids. The CDR3 DNA reads TGTGCCAGCAGCTTAGAGATATGGACTGAAGCTTTCTTT. As protein: CASSLEIWTEAFF.

The table lists this clonotype with a few counts. The rearrangement joins TRBV11-2 to TRBJ1-1; TRBD1 might be the D (5 bases). V was pared by 6 bases and J by 1 base, with 9 bases between. CDR1 is SGHAT, CDR2 FQNNGV, per germline. This CDR3 is built from 13 residues. CDR3 nucleotide sequence: TGTGCCAGCAGTTTTGGACAGAACACTGAAGCTTTCTTT. The encoded protein is CASSFGQNTEAFF.

At least ten counts were recorded for this clonotype. V and J are TRBV7-6 and TRBJ2-1; TRBD2 agrees at 8 bases. J lost 6 bases, V lost 5 bases, and 12 bases had no gene match. Germline CDR1 and CDR2: SGHVS and FNYEAQ. This CDR3 comprises 16 residues. As DNA, the CDR3 is TGTGCCAGCAGCCATAACCGGGAGGGCCGTGGCAATGAGCAGTTCTTC. This translates into CASSHNREGRGNEQFF.

This clonotype was counted many times. This chain's CDR3 is CASSPAGDVRGYTF. CDR3 sequence (DNA): TGTGCCAGCAGTCCCGCCGGGGACGTGAGAGGCTACACCTTC. The chain uses TRBV6-5 and TRBJ1-2; the D gene is possibly TRBD1 (5 bases). CDR3 length: 14 amino acids. Germline CDR1 MNHEY, CDR2 SVGAGI. Trimming removed 5 bases at V and 8 bases at J, with 18 bases between.

This clonotype occurred a few times. The V gene is TRBV7-3, the J gene TRBJ1-1, with a possible D match to TRBD1 (5 bases). This CDR3 is built from 14 residues. CDR1 and CDR2 from the germline V gene are SGHTA and FQGTGA. With 5 bases removed from V and 4 bases from J, the gap between germline ends came to 14 bases. The DNA of the CDR3 is TGTGCCAGCAGCAAGGGGCATCAGAGCACTGAAGCTTTCTTT. As protein: CASSKGHQSTEAFF.

This clonotype turned up a few times. This sequence joins TRBV12-3 or TRBV12-4 and TRBJ2-7; D is undetermined. Deletions cut 4 bases from V and 5 bases from J, with 12 bases between. The CDR3 runs 13 residues. CDR3 in amino acids: CASSSAWGNEQYF. In DNA form, the CDR3 reads TGTGCCAGCAGTTCGGCTTGGGGAAACGAGCAGTACTTC.

This clonotype was found many times. This chain connects TRBV5-4 to TRBJ1-1; D gene unclear. Germline V gene sequence: CDR1 SGHNT, CDR2 YYREEE (reference sequence). V dropped 3 bases and J dropped 1 base, with 10 bases sitting between them. The CDR3 length is 14 residues. CDR3: CASSSPTENTEAFF. The DNA for the CDR3 is TGTGCCAGCAGCTCCCCGACGGAGAACACTGAAGCTTTCTTT.

The V call is TRBV9, the J call TRBJ2-2; the D is unclear. V was shortened by 0 bases and J by 0 bases, with 9 bases between the two germline ends. Germline values: CDR1 SGDLS, CDR2 YYNGEE. This CDR3 comprises 16 residues. CDR3 bases: TGTGCCAGCAGCGTAGTCGCCTTTCCGAACACCGGGGAGCTGTTTTTT. Translating it yields CASSVVAFPNTGELFF.

This clonotype was recorded a few times. The chain combines TRBV5-4 with TRBJ2-3; TRBD2 matches 7 bases. In germline, CDR1 is SGHNT, CDR2 YYREEE (reference sequence). The CDR3 contains 14 residues. V shed 4 bases and J 2 bases; nucleotides not matched to a gene: 4. The CDR3 is CASSKAGTTDTQYF. DNA of the CDR3: TGTGCCAGCAGCAAAGCGGGAACCACAGATACGCAGTATTTT.

The chain has TRBV5-1 and TRBJ2-3; 8 bases map to TRBD2. V trimming: 0 bases; J trimming: 4 bases; junction bases outside the gene matches: 7. From germline, CDR1 is SGHRS and CDR2 YFSETQ. The CDR3 is made up of 16 amino acids. This CDR3 reads CASSLGLARTADTQYF. The CDR3 region has the DNA TGCGCCAGCAGCTTGGGACTAGCGAGAACGGCAGATACGCAGTATTTT.

This clonotype occurred a few times. This chain links TRBV24-1 with TRBJ2-2, with TRBD1 matching 7 bases. CDR1 and CDR2 (germline): KGHDR, SFDVKD. This CDR3 spans 13 amino acids. V dropped 7 bases and J dropped 6; count of bases not matched to a gene: 4. The CDR3 here is CATRRGLAGELFF. The CDR3 DNA follows: TGTGCCACCAGGAGGGGGCTCGCCGGGGAGCTGTTTTTT.

This clonotype was recorded at least ten times. In DNA form, the CDR3 reads TGTGCCAGCAGTGATTCAGCGGGGCGATACGAGCAGTACTTC. Protein sequence: CASSDSAGRYEQYF. The chain carries TRBV5-6 and TRBJ2-7; TRBD2 matches at 7 bases. V lost 5 bases to trimming and J lost 4 bases; unmatched junction nucleotides: 9. The CDR3 extends over 14 amino acids. Germline CDR1 is SGHDT and CDR2 is YYEEEE.

Many counts were recorded for this clonotype. The rearrangement links TRBV27 to TRBJ1-1; tentatively, D is TRBD1 (6 bases). Germline values: CDR1 MNHEY, CDR2 SMNVEV (reference sequence). Trimming stripped 5 bases from V and 5 bases from J, with 15 bases between. The CDR3 is 14 residues long. The CDR3 is CASSIATGLTEAFF. The DNA of the CDR3 is TGTGCCAGCAGTATCGCAACAGGGTTGACTGAAGCTTTCTTT.

Only a few counts were recorded for this clonotype. The chain uses TRBV7-2 and TRBJ2-3, with 10 bases aligning to TRBD2. CDR1 and CDR2 (germline): SGHTA, FQGNSA. The V gene end was trimmed by 4 bases and the J gene end by 4 bases; junction bases not matched to a gene: 11. The CDR3 totals 17 residues. This chain's CDR3 is CASSSLWSGRAPDTQYF. In DNA form, the CDR3 reads TGTGCCAGCAGCTCGCTTTGGAGCGGGAGGGCCCCAGATACGCAGTATTTT.

The rearrangement links TRBV5-5 to TRBJ2-3; the D is unclear. The CDR3 is 16 amino acids. V was cut by 3 bases and J by 1 base, with 15 bases left in between. Looked up from germline, CDR1 is SGHKS and CDR2 is YYEKEE (reference sequence). This CDR3 reads CASSSSLGIRTDTQYF. In DNA, the CDR3 is TGTGCCAGCAGCTCGAGTTTGGGGATTCGCACAGATACGCAGTATTTT. The full variable domain, completed using reference TRBV5-5 and TRBJ2-3, is DAGVTQSPTHLIKTRGQQVTLRCSPISGHKSVSWYQQVLGQGPQFIFQYYEKEERGRGNFPDRFSARQFPNYSSELNVNALLLGDSALYLCASSSSLGIRTDTQYFGPGTRLTVL.

This clonotype was found many times. The chain uses TRBV10-2 and TRBJ2-1; 10 bases are shared with TRBD1. The V gene end was trimmed by 6 bases and the J gene end by 10 bases; junction bases not matched to a gene: 6. Germline values: CDR1 WSHSY, CDR2 SAAADI. The CDR3 has 13 amino acids. For the CDR3, the DNA is TGCGCCAGCAGCGCCGACAGGGGGCGAGAGCAGTTCTTC. Translation: CASSADRGREQFF.

V usage is TRBV5-5 and J usage is TRBJ1-1; 9 bases line up with TRBD1. Germline V CDR1 and CDR2: SGHKS, YYEKEE (reference sequence). V trimming: 3 bases; J trimming: 2 bases; junction bases outside the gene matches: 2. The CDR3 length is 14 residues. CDR3 DNA: TGTGCCAGCAGCTGGGGACAGGGAAACACTGAAGCTTTCTTT. This codes for CASSWGQGNTEAFF. Variable domain in full (rest from reference TRBV5-5 and TRBJ1-1): DAGVTQSPTHLIKTRGQQVTLRCSPISGHKSVSWYQQVLGQGPQFIFQYYEKEERGRGNFPDRFSARQFPNYSSELNVNALLLGDSALYLCASSWGQGNTEAFFGQGTRLTVV.

Here the CDR3 reads CASSRTGGGNQPQHF. The CDR3 region has the DNA TGTGCCAGCAGCCGGACAGGAGGGGGCAATCAGCCCCAGCATTTT. This sequence joins TRBV5-8 and TRBJ1-5; 7 nucleotides agree with TRBD1. CDR1 and CDR2 from the germline V gene are SGHTS and YDEGEE. The CDR3 is 15 residues long. V trimming: 4 bases; J trimming: 2 bases; junction bases outside the gene matches: 6.

Comment on this clonotype: It may be a read error: a sequence one base away is much more abundant. The chain recombines TRBV6-1 with TRBJ1-2, with 8 bases fitting TRBD1. The CDR3 totals 15 residues. The germline gives CDR1 MNHNS, CDR2 SASEGT. CDR3 nucleotides: TGTGCCAGCAAATCCCCCGGGACAGGTCACTATGGCTACAACTTC. It is translated as CASKSPGTGHYGYNF.

The rearrangement links TRBV20-1 to TRBJ2-3; 7 bases line up with TRBD2. This CDR3 contains 16 residues. J gave up 2 bases and V 6 bases, and 14 bases lay outside the gene matches. Germline CDR1 reads DFQATT; CDR2 reads SNEGSKA (reference sequence). The CDR3 is CSAPPLLADLTDTQYF. In nucleotides, the CDR3 is TGCAGTGCCCCCCCGTTGCTAGCGGATCTCACAGATACGCAGTATTTT.

This clonotype was seen repeatedly, ten times or more. The V and J genes are TRBV5-1 and TRBJ2-7; D call uncertain. The CDR3 runs to 15 residues. The V and J ends lost 1 base and 5 bases respectively, with 16 bases between them. Germline loops: CDR1 SGHRS, CDR2 YFSETQ. CDR3 nucleotides: TGCGCCAGCAGCTTGCTTGGTTTTCTTTTCCACGAGCAGTACTTC. Translating gives CASSLLGFLFHEQYF.

The rearrangement links TRBV10-3 to TRBJ1-1; D remains unclear. V lost 7 bases and J 8 bases, leaving 20 bases between the germline ends. Looked up from germline, CDR1 is ENHRY and CDR2 is SYGVKD. CDR3 length: 14 residues. The CDR3 DNA is TGTGCCATCACTGGGAGTAGTGGGTTAGCCGAAGCTTTCTTT. This gives the protein CAITGSSGLAEAFF.

Remarks on this clonotype: Germline is not matched at one junction end, which may reflect a read error. This chain connects TRBV12-3 or TRBV12-4 to TRBJ2-7, with 12 bases aligning to TRBD2. The CDR3 spans 15 residues. CDR3: CVSSKTSGRLYEQYF. CDR3 nucleotide sequence: TGTGTCAGCAGCAAAACTAGCGGGAGGCTCTACGAGCAGTACTTC.